Listed below are T cell receptor beta chains from one sample, sequenced in a study of blood T cells in healthy people across ages. Each CDR3 protein is one row after TCRdb ran MiXCR on the 5' RACE reads. The sample consists of 1.5 million to 2 million distinct CDR3 sequences, roughly 27% of them appearing once. Sequenced: blood. Receptors were obtained from a woman in her thirties in good health. CDR3s include the opening cysteine and the closing phenylalanine or tryptophan. A D gene is named only where the DNA matches it firmly. A row's size may be missing; if present it is once, few, many or a size class.

V,J,size,D,CDR3,DNA
TRBV4-1,TRBJ2-3,once,NA,CASSPGRDRTQYF,TGCGCCAGCAGCCCAGGAAGAGATAGAACGCAGTATTTT
TRBV7-9,TRBJ1-4,few,NA,CASSLGNPGTNEKLFF,TGTGCCAGCAGCTTAGGAAATCCAGGGACTAATGAAAAACTGTTTTTT
TRBV29-1,TRBJ1-2,few,TRBD1,CSALHPDRGVYGYTF,TGCAGCGCACTCCACCCTGACAGGGGCGTCTATGGCTACACCTTC
TRBV7-2,TRBJ2-1,NA,TRBD2,CASSPLSGRGEQFF,TGTGCCAGCAGCCCCCTTAGCGGGAGAGGTGAGCAGTTCTTC
TRBV12-3/TRBV12-4,TRBJ1-1,NA,TRBD1,CASSPRQGVTEAFF,TGTGCCAGCAGTCCCAGACAGGGAGTGACTGAAGCTTTCTTT
TRBV20-1,TRBJ2-1,NA,NA,CSALPTTEQFF,TGCAGTGCCCTTCCCACGACTGAGCAGTTCTTC
TRBV6-1,TRBJ2-5,few,NA,CASSENRVGQETQYF,TGTGCCAGCAGTGAGAACAGGGTAGGCCAAGAGACCCAGTACTTC
TRBV4-3,TRBJ2-7,many,NA,CASSQGLRGASYEQYF,TGCGCCAGCAGTCAAGGTCTACGGGGGGCGAGTTACGAGCAGTACTTC
TRBV27,TRBJ2-6,NA,NA,CASSSSDRPLGANVLTF,TGTGCCAGCAGTTCGTCGGACAGACCCCTTGGGGCCAACGTCCTGACTTTC
TRBV5-1,TRBJ2-5,few,NA,CASSLVSQGGTQYF,TGCGCCAGCAGCTTGGTCTCGCAGGGAGGGACCCAGTACTTC
TRBV9,TRBJ1-1,NA,NA,CASSPSAGERTEAFF,TGTGCCAGCAGCCCGTCCGCAGGGGAGCGAACTGAAGCTTTCTTT
TRBV20-1,TRBJ1-1,few,NA,CSASGGAADAIAFF,TGCAGTGCTAGTGGTGGCGCCGCGGACGCCATAGCTTTCTTT
TRBV20-1,TRBJ2-1,many,TRBD2,CSAEGLAGDEVQFF,TGCAGTGCTGAGGGACTAGCGGGAGACGAAGTGCAGTTCTTC
TRBV12-3/TRBV12-4,TRBJ2-1,NA,NA,CASSSPGRPTYEQFF,TGTGCCAGCAGTTCTCCGGGACGGCCTACCTACGAGCAGTTCTTC